A single sample gave rise to the 23 T cell receptor beta chains below, sequenced in a study of shared clonotypes between healthy human individuals (TCRdb year 2020). The library was built by means of the immunoSEQ multiplex PCR assay. TCRdb limited this immuneACCESS table to in-frame rearrangements with V and J called. A share of clones is missing; checked studies link under half to unresolved V genes, and the rest is unexplained. The sample records roughly 2.6 million clones, about 92% of which are singletons. The ten largest clones represent around 0.14% of the sample. The sequenced sample consisted of naive CD4+ T cells sorted from blood. Read against the paper, the sample's cell subset or site label means: CD45RA+ positively selected. The receptors stem from a man in his late teens or twenties in good health.

This clone turned up a few times. V and J are TRBV30 and TRBJ1-3, with D tentatively TRBD1 (6 bases). The germline V gene has CDR1 GTSNPN and CDR2 SVGIG (reference sequence). The CDR3 sequence is 12 residues long. Trimming left V 5 bases short and J 4 bases short, with 9 bases between. CDR3 nucleotide sequence: TGTGCCTGGTGGGGGGCAGGAAACACCATATATTTT. Translating it yields CAWWGAGNTIYF.

This clone was recorded only once. The genes are TRBV7-6 and TRBJ2-5; no definite D call. From germline, CDR1 is SGHVS and CDR2 FNYEAQ. The CDR3 is made up of 15 amino acids. V lost 1 base to trimming and J lost 2 bases, with 11 bases between them. This CDR3 is CASSLVPSVQETQYF. In DNA form, the CDR3 reads TGTGCCAGCAGCTTAGTTCCGTCCGTTCAAGAGACCCAGTACTTC.

The J gene is TRBJ1-2, the V gene TRBV11-2, with D perhaps TRBD1 (6 bases). The germline V and J ends were trimmed by 5 bases and 1 base, with 11 bases remaining between them. The CDR3 is 14 amino acids. Germline lookup yields CDR1 SGHAT and CDR2 FQNNGV. CDR3 amino acids: CASSQGGGNYGYTF. DNA of the CDR3: TGTGCCAGCAGCCAAGGGGGTGGTAACTATGGCTACACCTTC. The full variable domain, with the rest looked up from reference TRBV11-2 and TRBJ1-2, is EAGVAQSPRYKIIEKRQSVAFWCNPISGHATLYWYQQILGQGPKLLIQFQNNGVVDDSQLPKDRFSAERLKGVDSTLKIQPAKLEDSAVYLCASSQGGGNYGYTFGSGTRLTVV.

In DNA form, the CDR3 reads TGCGCCAGCAGCCTTCCGGATAGGATGGAGACCCAGTACTTC. Translating it yields CASSLPDRMETQYF. The rearrangement links TRBV5-1 to TRBJ2-5, with D unresolved. V lost 4 bases and J 5 bases, leaving 15 bases between the germline ends. The CDR3 sequence is 14 residues long. Per the germline V gene, CDR1 is SGHRS and CDR2 is YFSETQ.

This chain uses TRBV4-1 with TRBJ1-5, with D possibly TRBD1 on 5 matching bases. The germline V gene has CDR1 MGHRA and CDR2 YSYEKL. Deletions cut 2 bases from V and 3 bases from J, with 14 bases between. This CDR3 is built from 16 residues. As DNA, the CDR3 is TGCGCCAGCAGCCAACCCCGTCGGGGGGTCAATCAGCCCCAGCATTTT. Encoded protein: CASSQPRRGVNQPQHF.

V is TRBV30 and J is TRBJ2-1; 9 bases map to TRBD2. The CDR3 length is 13 residues. The trim removed 5 bases at V and 8 bases at J, leaving 7 bases unmatched. The germline gives CDR1 GTSNPN, CDR2 SVGIG (reference sequence). CDR3 DNA: TGTGCCTGGTTTCTAGCGGGAACCTATGAGCAGTTCTTC. Its translation is CAWFLAGTYEQFF.

V gene TRBV19 combines with J gene TRBJ1-2; 11 bases align to TRBD1. V shed 8 bases, J shed 2 bases, and the junction held 4 bases outside the gene matches. The CDR3 covers 14 residues. Per germline, CDR1 LNHDA and CDR2 SQIVND (reference sequence). CDR3 protein: CASSGQGANYGYTF. The DNA for the CDR3 is TGTGCCAGTTCCGGACAGGGGGCCAACTATGGCTACACCTTC.

The V and J genes are TRBV7-2 and TRBJ2-5; 15 nucleotides align to TRBD2. The germline V gene encodes CDR1 SGHTA and CDR2 FQGNSA. The CDR3 consists of 17 residues. V trimming: 5 bases; J trimming: 1 base; junction bases outside the gene matches: 5. CDR3 region: CASSEGLAGGTQETQYF. The CDR3 bases are TGTGCCAGCAGCGAGGGACTAGCGGGGGGTACCCAAGAGACCCAGTACTTC.

On this clone: Other DNA variants within this sample encode the same CDR3. The rearrangement joins TRBV14 to TRBJ1-1; D is perhaps TRBD1 (5 bases). The CDR3 spans 15 residues. Germline V lookup: CDR1 SGHDN, CDR2 FVKESK. V lost 1 base to trimming and J lost 1 base, with 10 bases between them. DNA for the CDR3: TGTGCCAGCAGCCAAGTAGGGACGGGGAACACTGAAGCTTTCTTT. It encodes CASSQVGTGNTEAFF.

The genes are TRBV7-9 and TRBJ1-1, with a weak D call TRBD1 (5 bases). Germline lookup yields CDR1 SEHNR and CDR2 FQNEAQ (reference sequence). This CDR3 is built from 18 residues. Trimming left V 5 bases short and J 0 bases short, with 22 bases between. CDR3 DNA: TGTGCCAGCAGCCGGGGGTGGCAGGGCCCCGCTCTGAACACTGAAGCTTTCTTT. Translation gives CASSRGWQGPALNTEAFF. Drawing the rest from reference TRBV7-9 and TRBJ1-1, the complete variable domain is DTGVSQNPRHKITKRGQNVTFRCDPISEHNRLYWYRQTLGQGPEFLTYFQNEAQLEKSRLLSDRFSAERPKGSFSTLEIQRTEQGDSAMYLCASSRGWQGPALNTEAFFGQGTRLTVV.

The V and J genes are TRBV7-6 and TRBJ1-1; perhaps TRBD1 as D (6 bases). Germline V gives CDR1 SGHVS, CDR2 FNYEAQ. Between the trimmed V and J ends, which lost 5 bases and 5 bases, there was a span of 21 bases. The CDR3 is 16 residues long. The CDR3 DNA reads as TGTGCCAGCAGCCGGGATCGGGGGCGCATATGGACTGAAGCTTTCTTT. This translates into CASSRDRGRIWTEAFF. The full variable domain, its missing parts supplied by reference TRBV7-6 and TRBJ1-1, is GAGVSQSPRYKVTKRGQDVALRCDPISGHVSLYWYRQALGQGPEFLTYFNYEAQQDKSGLPNDRFSAERPEGSISTLTIQRTEQRDSAMYRCASSRDRGRIWTEAFFGQGTRLTVV.

To note about this clone: The sample has other DNA sequences that encode this CDR3 too. The J gene is TRBJ1-1, the V gene TRBV18; no firm D call. Looked up from germline, CDR1 is KGHSH and CDR2 is LQKENI. The CDR3 runs 13 residues. V gave up 2 bases and J gave up 3 bases, with 7 bases separating them. The CDR3 loop reads CASSPTGYTEAFF. The CDR3 nucleotides read TGTGCCAGCTCACCAACGGGGTACACTGAAGCTTTCTTT.

The chain has TRBV11-3 and TRBJ2-4; D might be TRBD2 (5 bases). The V and J ends lost 1 base and 8 bases respectively, with 12 bases between them. CDR3 length equals 14 residues. In germline, CDR1 is SGHNT, CDR2 YENEEA. The chain's CDR3 is CASSLAAGGDIQYF. Here the CDR3 DNA reads TGTGCCAGCAGCTTAGCGGCAGGAGGAGACATTCAGTACTTC.

The chain carries TRBV6-6 and TRBJ2-1, with D uncertain. V gave up 3 bases and J gave up 0 bases, with 9 bases separating them. The CDR3 runs to 15 residues. Looked up from germline, CDR1 is MNHNY and CDR2 is SVGAGI (reference sequence). CDR3 protein: CASSYEQVSYNEQFF. In DNA form, the CDR3 reads TGTGCCAGCAGTTATGAGCAGGTCTCCTACAATGAGCAGTTCTTC.

With regard to this clone: This same CDR3 is encoded by further DNA sequences in the sample. J is TRBJ1-3 and V is TRBV5-1, with TRBD1 as a possible D gene (5 bases). V lost 4 bases, J lost 1 base, and 6 bases lay in between. Germline values: CDR1 SGHRS, CDR2 YFSETQ. The CDR3 sequence is 13 residues long. CDR3 residues: CASSRGSGNTIYF. Written as DNA, the CDR3 is TGCGCCAGCAGCCGGGGGTCTGGAAACACCATATATTTT.

V and J are TRBV7-8 and TRBJ2-3; 7 bases align to TRBD1. With 8 bases clipped from V and 6 bases from J, the junction kept 11 bases outside the gene matches. This CDR3 has 14 amino acids. Germline CDR1 and CDR2: SGHVS and FQNEAQ. The CDR3 protein is CASLRRGGPDTQYF. CDR3 bases: TGTGCCAGCCTCAGGCGAGGGGGCCCGGATACGCAGTATTTT. Variable domain in full (rest from reference TRBV7-8 and TRBJ2-3): GAGVSQSPRYKVAKRGQDVALRCDPISGHVSLFWYQQALGQGPEFLTYFQNEAQLDKSGLPSDRFFAERPEGSVSTLKIQRTQQEDSAVYLCASLRRGGPDTQYFGPGTRLTVL.

The J gene is TRBJ2-5, the V gene TRBV5-1; D might be TRBD1 or TRBD2, each matching 6 bases. Germline CDR1 reads SGHRS; CDR2 reads YFSETQ. This CDR3 spans 14 amino acids. The ends were cut back, 5 bases at V and 5 bases at J, with 16 bases in the middle. CDR3 sequence: CASRGDGGLETQYF. The CDR3 nucleotides read TGCGCCAGCAGGGGTGATGGGGGGCTTGAGACCCAGTACTTC.

This chain joins TRBV5-4 and TRBJ1-1; 7 positions match TRBD1. This CDR3 spans 14 amino acids. The germline gives CDR1 SGHNT, CDR2 YYREEE (reference sequence). Losses at the gene ends were 6 bases for V and 1 base for J; bases not matched to a gene: 6. The CDR3 nucleotides are TGTGCCAGCACCGAGGACAGGCAGAACACTGAAGCTTTCTTT. It yields the protein CASTEDRQNTEAFF.

The genes are TRBV11-3 and TRBJ2-2; 7 nucleotides align to TRBD2. In germline, CDR1 is SGHNT, CDR2 YENEEA. The CDR3 consists of 16 residues. Trimming removed 5 bases from V and 3 bases from J; junction bases left unmatched: 9. CDR3 DNA sequence: TGTGCCAGCAGCCCCGGGGGGAGCGGGTACACCGGGGAGCTGTTTTTT. This encodes CASSPGGSGYTGELFF.

The chain has TRBV28 and TRBJ1-5; possible D gene TRBD1, 6 bases. CDR3 length: 15 residues. Per germline, CDR1 MDHEN and CDR2 SYDVKM. With 4 bases removed from V and 3 bases from J, the gap between germline ends came to 13 bases. DNA of the CDR3: TGTGCCAGCAGTTCCAGGACAGCACTCAATCAGCCCCAGCATTTT. This codes for CASSSRTALNQPQHF.

The rearrangement joins TRBV15 to TRBJ2-7, with D perhaps TRBD2 (5 bases). The CDR3 length is 13 residues. Germline V gene lookup returns CDR1 LNHNV and CDR2 YYDKDF (reference sequence). Trimming shortened V by 1 base and J by 3 bases, and 7 bases separated the two germline ends. The CDR3 region is CATSRAGVYEQYF. CDR3 coding DNA: TGTGCCACCAGCAGAGCCGGGGTCTACGAGCAGTACTTC.

This clone was seen more than once but under ten times. Other nucleotide sequences in the sample specify the same CDR3. CDR3 sequence: CAWSVPGYGYTF. The CDR3 bases are TGTGCCTGGAGTGTACCAGGGTATGGCTACACCTTC. V gene TRBV30 combines with J gene TRBJ1-2; D might be TRBD1 (5 bases). Per the germline V gene, CDR1 is GTSNPN and CDR2 is SVGIG (reference sequence). The CDR3 runs 12 residues. The germline V and J ends were trimmed by 0 bases and 5 bases, with 7 bases remaining between them.

A word on this clone: This CDR3 is also generated by other DNA sequences in the sample. The gene calls are TRBV5-1 and TRBJ2-2, with TRBD1 as a possible D gene (5 bases). V was pared by 0 bases and J by 2 bases, with 5 bases between. Germline CDR1 SGHRS, CDR2 YFSETQ. The CDR3 runs 14 residues. The CDR3 protein is CASSLGTNTGELFF. CDR3 coding DNA: TGCGCCAGCAGCTTGGGGACAAACACCGGGGAGCTGTTTTTT.